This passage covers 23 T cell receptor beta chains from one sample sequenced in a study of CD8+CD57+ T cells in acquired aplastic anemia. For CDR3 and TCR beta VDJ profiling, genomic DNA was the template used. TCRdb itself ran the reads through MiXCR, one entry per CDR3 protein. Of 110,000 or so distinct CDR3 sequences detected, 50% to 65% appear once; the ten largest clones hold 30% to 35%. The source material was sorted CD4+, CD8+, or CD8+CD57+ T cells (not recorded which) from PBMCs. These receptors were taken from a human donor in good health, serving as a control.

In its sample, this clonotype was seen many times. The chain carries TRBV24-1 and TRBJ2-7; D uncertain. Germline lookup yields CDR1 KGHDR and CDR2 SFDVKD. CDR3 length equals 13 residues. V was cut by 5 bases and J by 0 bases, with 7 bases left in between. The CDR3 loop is CATSVKGSYEQYF. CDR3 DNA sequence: TGTGCCACCAGTGTAAAGGGCTCCTACGAGCAGTACTTC.

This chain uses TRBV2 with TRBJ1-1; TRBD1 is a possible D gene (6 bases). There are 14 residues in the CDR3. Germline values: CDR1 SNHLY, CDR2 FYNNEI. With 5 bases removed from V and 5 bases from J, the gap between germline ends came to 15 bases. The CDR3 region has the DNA TGTGCCAGCAGTCAGAATAGGGGGAAAACTGAAGCTTTCTTT. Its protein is CASSQNRGKTEAFF.

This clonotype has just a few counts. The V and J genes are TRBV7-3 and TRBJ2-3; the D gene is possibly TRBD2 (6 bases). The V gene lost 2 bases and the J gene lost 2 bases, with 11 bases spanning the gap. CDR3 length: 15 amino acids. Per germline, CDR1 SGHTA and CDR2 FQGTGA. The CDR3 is CASSLAGGITDTQYF. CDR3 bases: TGTGCCAGCAGCTTAGCAGGCGGGATCACAGATACGCAGTATTTT.

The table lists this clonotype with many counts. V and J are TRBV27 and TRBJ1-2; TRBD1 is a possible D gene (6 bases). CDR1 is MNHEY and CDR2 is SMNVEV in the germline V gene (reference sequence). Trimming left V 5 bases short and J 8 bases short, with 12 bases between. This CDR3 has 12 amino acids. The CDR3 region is CASSTGFRGYTF. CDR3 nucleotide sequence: TGTGCCAGCAGTACAGGGTTCCGCGGCTACACCTTC.

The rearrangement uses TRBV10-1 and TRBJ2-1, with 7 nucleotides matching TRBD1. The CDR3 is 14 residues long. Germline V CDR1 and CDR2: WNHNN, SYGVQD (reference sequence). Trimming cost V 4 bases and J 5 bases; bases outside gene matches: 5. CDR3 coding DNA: TGCGCCAGCAGTGTAGGGGGCTGGAACAATGAGCAGTTCTTC. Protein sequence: CASSVGGWNNEQFF.

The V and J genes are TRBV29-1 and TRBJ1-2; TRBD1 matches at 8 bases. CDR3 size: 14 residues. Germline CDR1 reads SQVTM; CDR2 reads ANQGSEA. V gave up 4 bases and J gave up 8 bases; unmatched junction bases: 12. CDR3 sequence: CSVARDRGKEGYTF. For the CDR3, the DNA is TGCAGCGTTGCCCGAGACAGGGGAAAAGAGGGCTACACCTTC.

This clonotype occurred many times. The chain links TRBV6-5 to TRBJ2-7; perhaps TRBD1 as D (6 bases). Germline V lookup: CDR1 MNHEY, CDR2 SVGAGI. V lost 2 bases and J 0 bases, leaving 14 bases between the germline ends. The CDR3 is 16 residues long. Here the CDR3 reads CASSYHPKQGSYEQYF. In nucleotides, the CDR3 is TGTGCCAGCAGTTACCACCCGAAACAGGGCTCCTACGAGCAGTACTTC.

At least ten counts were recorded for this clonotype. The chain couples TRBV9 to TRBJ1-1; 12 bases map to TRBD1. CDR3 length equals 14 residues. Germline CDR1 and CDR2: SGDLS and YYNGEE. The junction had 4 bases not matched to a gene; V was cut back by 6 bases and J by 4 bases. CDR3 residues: CASNEGQGATEAFF. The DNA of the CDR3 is TGTGCCAGCAACGAGGGACAGGGGGCCACTGAAGCTTTCTTT.

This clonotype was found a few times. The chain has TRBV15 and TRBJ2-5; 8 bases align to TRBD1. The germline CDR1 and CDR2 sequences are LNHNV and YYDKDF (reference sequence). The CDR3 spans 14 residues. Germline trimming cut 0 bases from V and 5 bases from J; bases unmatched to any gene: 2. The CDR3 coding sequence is TGTGCCACCAGCAGAGAGGACAGGGACGAGACCCAGTACTTC. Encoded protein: CATSREDRDETQYF.

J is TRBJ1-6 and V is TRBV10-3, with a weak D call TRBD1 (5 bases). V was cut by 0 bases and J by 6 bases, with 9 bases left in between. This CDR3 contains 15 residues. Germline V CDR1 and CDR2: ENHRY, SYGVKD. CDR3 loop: CAISESDSTNSPLHF. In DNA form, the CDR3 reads TGTGCCATCAGTGAGTCTGACAGCACTAATTCACCCCTCCACTTT.

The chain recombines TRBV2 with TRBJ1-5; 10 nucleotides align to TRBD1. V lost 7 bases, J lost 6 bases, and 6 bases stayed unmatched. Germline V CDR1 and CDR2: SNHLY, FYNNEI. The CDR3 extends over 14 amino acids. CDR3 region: CASTLDRGSQPQHF. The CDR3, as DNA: TGTGCCAGCACCCTGGACAGGGGGAGTCAGCCCCAGCATTTT.

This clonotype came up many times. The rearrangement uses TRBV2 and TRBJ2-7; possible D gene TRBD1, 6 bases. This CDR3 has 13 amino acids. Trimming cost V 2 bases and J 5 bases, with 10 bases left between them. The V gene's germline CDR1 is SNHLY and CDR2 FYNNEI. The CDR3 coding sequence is TGTGCCAGCAGTGAACTACAGGGAGACGAGCAGTACTTC. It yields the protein CASSELQGDEQYF. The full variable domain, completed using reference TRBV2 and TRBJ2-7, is EPEVTQTPSHQVTQMGQEVILRCVPISNHLYFYWYRQILGQKVEFLVSFYNNEISEKSEIFDDQFSVERPDGSNFTLKIRSTKLEDSAMYFCASSELQGDEQYFGPGTRLTVT.

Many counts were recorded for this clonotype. The CDR3 DNA follows: TGTGCCAGCAGTCACTGGGTTCGAGAGACCCAGTACTTC. Translating gives CASSHWVRETQYF. V and J are TRBV6-5 and TRBJ2-5, with unresolved D. CDR1 and CDR2 (germline): MNHEY, SVGAGI. Trimming removed 5 bases from V and 4 bases from J, with 11 bases in between. This CDR3 is built from 13 residues.

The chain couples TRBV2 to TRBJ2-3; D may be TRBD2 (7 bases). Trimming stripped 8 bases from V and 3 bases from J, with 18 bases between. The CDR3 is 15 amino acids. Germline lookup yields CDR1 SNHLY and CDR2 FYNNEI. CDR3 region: CASAVWGGGTDTQYF. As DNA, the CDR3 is TGTGCCAGCGCGGTGTGGGGGGGCGGAACAGATACGCAGTATTTT. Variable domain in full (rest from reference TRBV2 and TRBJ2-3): EPEVTQTPSHQVTQMGQEVILRCVPISNHLYFYWYRQILGQKVEFLVSFYNNEISEKSEIFDDQFSVERPDGSNFTLKIRSTKLEDSAMYFCASAVWGGGTDTQYFGPGTRLTVL.

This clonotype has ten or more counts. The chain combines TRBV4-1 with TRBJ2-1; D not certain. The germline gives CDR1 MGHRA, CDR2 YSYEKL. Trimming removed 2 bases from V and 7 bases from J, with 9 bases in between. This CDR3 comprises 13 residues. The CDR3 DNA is TGCGCCAGCAGCCAAAGAGGAATTAATGAGCAGTTCTTC. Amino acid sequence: CASSQRGINEQFF.

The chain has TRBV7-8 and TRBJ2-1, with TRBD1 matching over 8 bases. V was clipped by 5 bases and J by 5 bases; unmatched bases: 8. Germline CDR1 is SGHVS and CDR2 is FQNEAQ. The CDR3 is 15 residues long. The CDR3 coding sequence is TGTGCCAGCAGCGCCGAAACGGACAGGGACAATGAGCAGTTCTTC. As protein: CASSAETDRDNEQFF.

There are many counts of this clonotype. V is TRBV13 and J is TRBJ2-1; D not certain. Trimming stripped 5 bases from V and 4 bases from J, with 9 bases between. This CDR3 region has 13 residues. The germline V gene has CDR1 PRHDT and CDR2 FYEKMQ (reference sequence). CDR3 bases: TGTGCCAGCAGCGATCCGCGGTACAATGAGCAGTTCTTC. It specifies CASSDPRYNEQFF.

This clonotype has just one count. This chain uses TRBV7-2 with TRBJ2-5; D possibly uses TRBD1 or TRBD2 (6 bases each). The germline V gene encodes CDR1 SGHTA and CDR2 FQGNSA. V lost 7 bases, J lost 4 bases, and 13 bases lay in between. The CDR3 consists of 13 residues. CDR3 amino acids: CASKSKGGETQYF. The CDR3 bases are TGTGCCAGCAAATCGAAGGGGGGAGAGACCCAGTACTTC.

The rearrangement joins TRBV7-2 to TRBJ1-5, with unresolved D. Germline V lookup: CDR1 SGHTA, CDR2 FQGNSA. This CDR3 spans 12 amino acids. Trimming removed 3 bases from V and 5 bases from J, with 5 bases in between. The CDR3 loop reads CASSFIDQPQHF. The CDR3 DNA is TGTGCCAGCAGCTTTATTGATCAGCCCCAGCATTTT.

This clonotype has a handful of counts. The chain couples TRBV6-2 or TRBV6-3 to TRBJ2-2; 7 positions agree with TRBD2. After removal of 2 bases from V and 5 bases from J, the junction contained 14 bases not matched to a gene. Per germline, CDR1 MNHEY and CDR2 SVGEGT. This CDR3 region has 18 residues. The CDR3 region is CASSYAPLGGESTGELFF. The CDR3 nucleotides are TGTGCCAGCAGTTACGCTCCCTTGGGGGGGGAGAGTACCGGGGAGCTGTTTTTT.

CDR3 DNA sequence: TGTGCCAGCAGAAGACTACCAAACCATGACCACAATGAGCAGTTCTTC. It is translated as CASRRLPNHDHNEQFF. The rearrangement uses TRBV6-1 and TRBJ2-1, with TRBD2 as a possible D gene (5 bases). The ends were cut back, 6 bases at V and 5 bases at J, with 20 bases in the middle. CDR3 length: 16 amino acids. Germline CDR1 is MNHNS and CDR2 is SASEGT.

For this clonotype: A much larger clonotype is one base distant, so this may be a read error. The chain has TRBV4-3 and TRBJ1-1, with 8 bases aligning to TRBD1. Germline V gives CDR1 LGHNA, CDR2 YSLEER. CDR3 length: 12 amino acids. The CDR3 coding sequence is TGCACCAGCAGCCAAGGGACAGGTAAAGCTTTCTTT. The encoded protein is CTSSQGTGKAFF.

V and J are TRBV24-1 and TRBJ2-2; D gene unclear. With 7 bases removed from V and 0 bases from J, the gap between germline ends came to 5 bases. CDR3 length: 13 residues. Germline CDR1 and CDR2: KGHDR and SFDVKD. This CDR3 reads CATRQANTGELFF. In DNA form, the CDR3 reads TGTGCCACCAGGCAGGCGAACACCGGGGAGCTGTTTTTT.